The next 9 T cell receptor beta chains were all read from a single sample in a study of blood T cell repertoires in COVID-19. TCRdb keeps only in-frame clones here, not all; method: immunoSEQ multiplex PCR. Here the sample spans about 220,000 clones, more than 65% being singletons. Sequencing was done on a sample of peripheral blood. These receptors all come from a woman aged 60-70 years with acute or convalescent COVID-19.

The CDR3 DNA follows: TGTGCCAGCAGCTTACTCGGAAACACCATATATTTT. Translation: CASSLLGNTIYF. The chain has TRBV7-2 and TRBJ1-3; D unresolved. This CDR3 has 12 amino acids. V lost 2 bases and J 4 bases, leaving 3 bases between the germline ends. Germline-derived CDR1 and CDR2 are SGHTA and FQGNSA. The variable domain in full, with the rest retrieved from reference TRBV7-2 and TRBJ1-3, is GAGVSQSPSNKVTEKGKDVELRCDPISGHTALYWYRQSLGQGLEFLIYFQGNSAPDKSGLPSDRFSAERTGGSVSTLTIQRTQQEDSAVYLCASSLLGNTIYFGEGSWLTVV.

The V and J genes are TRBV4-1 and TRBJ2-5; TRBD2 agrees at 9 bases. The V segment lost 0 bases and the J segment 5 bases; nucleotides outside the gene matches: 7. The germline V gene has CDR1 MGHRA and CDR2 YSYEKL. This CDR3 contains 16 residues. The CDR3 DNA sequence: TGCGCCAGCAGCCAAGACGGGCGGGGGGGCCAGGAGACCCAGTACTTC. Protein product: CASSQDGRGGQETQYF.

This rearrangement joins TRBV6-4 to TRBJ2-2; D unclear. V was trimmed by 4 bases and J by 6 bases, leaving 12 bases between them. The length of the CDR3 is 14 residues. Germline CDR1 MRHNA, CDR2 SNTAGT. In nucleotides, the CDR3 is TGTGCCAGCAGTGTCATATATGGCTCCGGGGAGCTGTTTTTT. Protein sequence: CASSVIYGSGELFF.

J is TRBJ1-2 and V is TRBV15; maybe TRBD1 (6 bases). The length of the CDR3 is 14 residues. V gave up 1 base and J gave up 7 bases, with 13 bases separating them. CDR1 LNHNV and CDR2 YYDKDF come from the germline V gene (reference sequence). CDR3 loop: CATSRAGQFSGYTF. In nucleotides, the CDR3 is TGTGCCACCAGCAGAGCAGGACAGTTCTCTGGCTACACCTTC.

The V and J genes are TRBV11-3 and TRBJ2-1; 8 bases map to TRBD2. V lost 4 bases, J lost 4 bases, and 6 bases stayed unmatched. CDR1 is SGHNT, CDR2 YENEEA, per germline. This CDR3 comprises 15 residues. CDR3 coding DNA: TGTGCCAGCAGCTCCGGACTAGCCCAATACAATGAGCAGTTCTTC. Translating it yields CASSSGLAQYNEQFF.

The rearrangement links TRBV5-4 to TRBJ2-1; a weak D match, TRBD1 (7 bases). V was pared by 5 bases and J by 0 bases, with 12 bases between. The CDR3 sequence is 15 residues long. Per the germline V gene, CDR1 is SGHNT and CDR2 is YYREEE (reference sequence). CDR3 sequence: CASSQGGRSYNEQFF. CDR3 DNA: TGTGCCAGCAGTCAGGGGGGCCGCTCCTACAATGAGCAGTTCTTC.

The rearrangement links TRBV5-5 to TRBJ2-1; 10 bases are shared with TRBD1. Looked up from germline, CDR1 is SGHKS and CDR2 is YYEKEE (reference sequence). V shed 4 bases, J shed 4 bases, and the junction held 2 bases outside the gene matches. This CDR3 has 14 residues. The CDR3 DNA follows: TGTGCCAGCAGCACGGGACAGGGGTACAATGAGCAGTTCTTC. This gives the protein CASSTGQGYNEQFF.

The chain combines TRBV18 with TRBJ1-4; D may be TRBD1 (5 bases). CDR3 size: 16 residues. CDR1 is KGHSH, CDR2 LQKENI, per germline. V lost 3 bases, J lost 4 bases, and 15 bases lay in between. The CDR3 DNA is TGTGCCAGCTCACCGTCCCAGGGCTCCTATAATGAAAAACTGTTTTTT. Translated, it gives CASSPSQGSYNEKLFF.

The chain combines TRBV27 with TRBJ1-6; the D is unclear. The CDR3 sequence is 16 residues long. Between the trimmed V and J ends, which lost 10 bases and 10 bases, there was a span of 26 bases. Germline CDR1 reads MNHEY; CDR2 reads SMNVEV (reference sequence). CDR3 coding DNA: TGTGCCACCGGGATCTCCCCCTCCTTCGGGGTGTCACCCCTCCACTTT. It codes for CATGISPSFGVSPLHF.